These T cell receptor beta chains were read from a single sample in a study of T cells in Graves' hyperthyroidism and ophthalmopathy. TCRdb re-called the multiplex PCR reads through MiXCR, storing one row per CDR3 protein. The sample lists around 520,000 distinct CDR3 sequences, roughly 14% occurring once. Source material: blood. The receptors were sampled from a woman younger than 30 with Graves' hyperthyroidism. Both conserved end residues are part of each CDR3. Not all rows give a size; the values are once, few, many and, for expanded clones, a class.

CDR3aa: CANTVGQSTDTQYF; v_gene: TRBV19; abundance: NA; j_gene: TRBJ2-3
CDR3aa: CASSETQYF; v_gene: TRBV18; abundance: NA; j_gene: TRBJ2-5
CDR3aa: CASSPATGEGRDIQYF; v_gene: TRBV6-1; abundance: many; j_gene: TRBJ2-4
CDR3aa: CASSLGSRANEQFF; v_gene: TRBV11-3; abundance: many; j_gene: TRBJ2-1
CDR3aa: CASGGQVNYNGQFF; v_gene: TRBV5-1; abundance: NA; j_gene: TRBJ2-1
CDR3aa: CASRQTGLETQYF; v_gene: TRBV12-3/TRBV12-4; abundance: many; j_gene: TRBJ2-5
CDR3aa: CASSSGGHPSSGANVLTF; v_gene: TRBV7-3; abundance: many; j_gene: TRBJ2-6
CDR3aa: CASNNQPQHF; v_gene: TRBV6-1; abundance: many; j_gene: TRBJ1-5
CDR3aa: CASSVVPGTTEAFF; v_gene: TRBV9; abundance: NA; j_gene: TRBJ1-1
CDR3aa: CASSSQGPDIEPQHF; v_gene: TRBV12-3/TRBV12-4; abundance: many; j_gene: TRBJ1-5